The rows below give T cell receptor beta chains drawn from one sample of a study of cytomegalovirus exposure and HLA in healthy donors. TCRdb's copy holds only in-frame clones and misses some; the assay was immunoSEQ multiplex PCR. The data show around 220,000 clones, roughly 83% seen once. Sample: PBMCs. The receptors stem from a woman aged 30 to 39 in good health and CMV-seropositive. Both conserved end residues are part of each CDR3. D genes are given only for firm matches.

cdr3_aa: CASSLGGGEAFF
v_call: TRBV7-6
d_call: NA

cdr3_aa: CASRKTGDETQYF
v_call: TRBV27
d_call: TRBD1

cdr3_aa: CASSGKGADTQYF
v_call: TRBV7-9
d_call: TRBD1

cdr3_aa: CASSRAYGYTF
v_call: TRBV5-6
d_call: NA

cdr3_aa: CASSYGRGLGNTIYF
v_call: TRBV27
d_call: NA

cdr3_aa: CSAWTSGREQFF
v_call: TRBV29-1
d_call: TRBD2

cdr3_aa: CASRLNTAHEQYF
v_call: TRBV27
d_call: NA

cdr3_aa: CASSQGATNGHEQYF
v_call: TRBV4-1
d_call: NA

cdr3_aa: CASSLTDDPAYEQYF
v_call: TRBV5-4
d_call: NA

cdr3_aa: CASSQEQGTNSYEQYF
v_call: TRBV4-2
d_call: NA

cdr3_aa: CASSPRQGRLREQFF
v_call: TRBV2
d_call: TRBD1

cdr3_aa: CASSETGGLRYGYTF
v_call: TRBV7-6
d_call: TRBD1

cdr3_aa: CASSLTGLRTDTQYF
v_call: TRBV27
d_call: NA